This T cell receptor (beta chain) was profiled in a study of blood T cell repertoires in COVID-19. In the study overall: T cells, B-cell-depleted T cells, or PBMCs supplied cDNA or gDNA.

Germline CDR1 and CDR2: SGDLS and YYNGEE. The CDR3 has 17 residues. With V trimmed by 3 bases and J by 3 bases, 13 bases remained unmatched. The repertoire was sequenced with immunoSEQ multiplex PCR; TCRdb's copy has only in-frame clones and lacks some. Among tens of thousands of clones listed, around 67% were seen once. This clonotype was obtained from a man aged 55 to 70 with acute or convalescent COVID-19. Sequenced material: peripheral blood. V and J are TRBV9 and TRBJ1-1; 8 nucleotides agree with TRBD1. DNA for the CDR3: TGTGCCAGCAGCGAAAATGAGAAGGACAGGGAGGACACTGAAGCTTTCTTT. It translates to CASSENEKDREDTEAFF.